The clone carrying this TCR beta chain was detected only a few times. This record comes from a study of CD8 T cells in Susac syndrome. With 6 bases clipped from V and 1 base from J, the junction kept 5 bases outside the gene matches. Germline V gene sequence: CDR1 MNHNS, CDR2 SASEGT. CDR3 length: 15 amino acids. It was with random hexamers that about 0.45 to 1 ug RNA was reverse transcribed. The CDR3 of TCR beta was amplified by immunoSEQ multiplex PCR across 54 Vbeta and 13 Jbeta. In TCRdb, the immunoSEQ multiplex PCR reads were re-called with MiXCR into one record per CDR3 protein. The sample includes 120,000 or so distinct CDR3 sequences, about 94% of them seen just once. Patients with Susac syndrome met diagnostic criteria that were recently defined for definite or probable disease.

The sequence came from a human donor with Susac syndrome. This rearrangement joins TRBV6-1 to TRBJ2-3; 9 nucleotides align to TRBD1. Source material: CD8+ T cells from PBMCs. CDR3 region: CASRPGQGGTDTQYF. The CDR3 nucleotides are TGTGCCAGCAGACCGGGACAGGGAGGCACAGATACGCAGTATTTT.